The 18 T cell receptor beta chains given below trace back to one sample, sequenced in a study of blood T cell repertoires in COVID-19. Data came from immunoSEQ multiplex PCR; TCRdb stores just in-frame clones and leaves some out. Of about 110,000 clones in the sample, about 88% were seen once. Sequencing input: peripheral blood. All receptors come from a human donor in a cohort sampled during active COVID-19.

This chain connects TRBV11-2 to TRBJ2-7; D unresolved. This CDR3 contains 15 residues. V lost 4 bases to trimming and J lost 2 bases, with 15 bases between them. Germline assignment: CDR1 SGHAT and CDR2 FQNNGV. CDR3 nucleotide sequence: TGTGCCAGCAGCTCATCCGCGGCCATAACCTACGAGCAGTACTTC. Amino acid sequence: CASSSSAAITYEQYF. The complete variable domain, with remaining parts taken from reference TRBV11-2 and TRBJ2-7, reads EAGVAQSPRYKIIEKRQSVAFWCNPISGHATLYWYQQILGQGPKLLIQFQNNGVVDDSQLPKDRFSAERLKGVDSTLKIQPAKLEDSAVYLCASSSSAAITYEQYFGPGTRLTVT.

The rearrangement uses TRBV9 and TRBJ2-3, with 8 positions matching TRBD2. CDR3 length: 16 amino acids. Unmatched junction bases numbered 7, after V lost 0 bases and J lost 4 bases. Germline V lookup: CDR1 SGDLS, CDR2 YYNGEE. CDR3 nucleotide sequence: TGTGCCAGCAGCGTAGCTCGGGGGGGGGCCGCAGATACGCAGTATTTT. It translates to CASSVARGGAADTQYF.

This chain joins TRBV10-3 and TRBJ2-7; D is undetermined. Germline V gene data show CDR1 as ENHRY and CDR2 as SYGVKD. The CDR3 is made up of 12 amino acids. V lost 2 bases, J lost 6 bases, and 8 bases lay in between. CDR3 nucleotide sequence: TGTGCCATCAGTGAGGAGGCCACCGAGCAGTACTTC. This translates into CAISEEATEQYF.

V usage is TRBV2 and J usage is TRBJ1-1; 7 bases are a match to TRBD1. CDR1 is SNHLY and CDR2 is FYNNEI in the germline V gene. V lost 3 bases to trimming and J lost 0 bases; unmatched junction nucleotides: 4. The CDR3 runs to 15 residues. The CDR3: CASSDWGQMNTEAFF. The CDR3 bases are TGTGCCAGCAGTGACTGGGGACAGATGAACACTGAAGCTTTCTTT.

The count of this clone is one. The chain combines TRBV27 with TRBJ2-5; D is undetermined. CDR3 length: 17 amino acids. V shed 6 bases and J shed 5 bases, with 25 bases lying between them. Germline CDR1 MNHEY, CDR2 SMNVEV (reference sequence). CDR3 in amino acids: CASSPLPGSPAKETQYF. The CDR3 DNA is TGTGCCAGCAGCCCGCTCCCCGGGTCCCCCGCCAAGGAGACCCAGTACTTC.

V gene TRBV28 combines with J gene TRBJ2-2; 11 bases fit TRBD1. From germline, CDR1 is MDHEN and CDR2 SYDVKM. The ends lost 6 bases at V and 6 bases at J; junction bases unmatched: 9. The CDR3 has 16 amino acids. The CDR3 coding sequence is TGTGCCAGCAGAAAACAGGACAGGGGGCAGTCCGGGGAGCTGTTTTTT. This codes for CASRKQDRGQSGELFF.

The chain uses TRBV5-5 and TRBJ2-2; tentatively, D is TRBD2 (6 bases). CDR3 length: 16 amino acids. Germline values: CDR1 SGHKS, CDR2 YYEKEE (reference sequence). V was trimmed by 0 bases and J by 0 bases, leaving 9 bases between them. The CDR3 bases are TGTGCCAGCAGCTTGGGGCTAGCGCCGAACACCGGGGAGCTGTTTTTT. The encoded protein is CASSLGLAPNTGELFF.

The rearrangement joins TRBV2 to TRBJ1-4; the D gene is possibly TRBD1 (5 bases). This CDR3 contains 16 residues. V lost 3 bases to trimming and J lost 6 bases, with 17 bases between them. Germline loops: CDR1 SNHLY, CDR2 FYNNEI. In DNA, the CDR3 is TGTGCCAGCAGTGAGCCGGACAAGGCCCCGGATGAAAAACTGTTTTTT. This sequence encodes CASSEPDKAPDEKLFF.

The chain recombines TRBV19 with TRBJ2-1; D not certain. V shed 1 base and J shed 9 bases, with 7 bases lying between them. Germline CDR1 reads LNHDA; CDR2 reads SQIVND (reference sequence). The CDR3 runs 12 residues. This chain's CDR3 is CASSIGAAEQFF. CDR3 sequence (DNA): TGTGCCAGTAGTATAGGGGCAGCTGAGCAGTTCTTC.

This chain joins TRBV28 and TRBJ2-7; D remains ambiguous. Germline-derived CDR1 and CDR2 are MDHEN and SYDVKM. This CDR3 is built from 11 residues. The ends were cut back, 5 bases at V and 5 bases at J, with 7 bases in the middle. CDR3 sequence (DNA): TGTGCCAGCAGTCCCGCGGACGAGCAGTACTTC. It yields the protein CASSPADEQYF. Full variable domain (rest looked up from reference TRBV28 and TRBJ2-7): DVKVTQSSRYLVKRTGEKVFLECVQDMDHENMFWYRQDPGLGLRLIYFSYDVKMKEKGDIPEGYSVSREKKERFSLILESASTNQTSMYLCASSPADEQYFGPGTRLTVT.

The rearrangement links TRBV7-9 to TRBJ1-1, with D unclear. The CDR3 extends over 11 amino acids. In germline, CDR1 is SEHNR, CDR2 FQNEAQ (reference sequence). Trimming left V 5 bases short and J 11 bases short, with 12 bases between. The CDR3 DNA sequence: TGTGCCAGCAGCCAAACCCGCGGGGCTTTCTTT. Protein product: CASSQTRGAFF.

The chain carries TRBV28 and TRBJ1-3; D gene unclear. This CDR3 spans 15 amino acids. Per germline, CDR1 MDHEN and CDR2 SYDVKM. Trimming left V 5 bases short and J 2 bases short, with 13 bases between. CDR3: CASSGGRGTGNTIYF. The CDR3 bases are TGTGCCAGCAGTGGTGGTAGAGGAACTGGAAACACCATATATTTT.

V gene TRBV28 combines with J gene TRBJ2-2, with D uncertain. V was pared by 5 bases and J by 1 base, with 14 bases between. CDR1 and CDR2 from the germline V gene are MDHEN and SYDVKM. This CDR3 is 16 amino acids long. In nucleotides, the CDR3 is TGTGCCAGCAGTCCCTCAACCTCTAGGAACACCGGGGAGCTGTTTTTT. It encodes CASSPSTSRNTGELFF.

This chain connects TRBV11-2 to TRBJ1-1, with D possibly TRBD1 on 6 matching bases. Trimming removed 5 bases at V and 8 bases at J, with 15 bases between. The CDR3 is made up of 13 amino acids. The germline V gene has CDR1 SGHAT and CDR2 FQNNGV. CDR3: CASSLRGGTEAFF. CDR3 sequence (DNA): TGTGCCAGCAGCCTCAGGGGTGGGACAGAAGCTTTCTTT.

The chain joins TRBV6-5 to TRBJ1-5, with D perhaps matching TRBD1 (5 bases). V gave up 4 bases and J gave up 0 bases, with 10 bases separating them. Germline V lookup: CDR1 MNHEY, CDR2 SVGAGI. The CDR3 loop spans 15 amino acids. The CDR3 bases are TGTGCCAGCAGTTCCACAGGCAATAGCAATCAGCCCCAGCATTTT. It specifies CASSSTGNSNQPQHF.

V gene TRBV5-1 combines with J gene TRBJ1-1; D perhaps matches TRBD1 (5 bases). Per the germline V gene, CDR1 is SGHRS and CDR2 is YFSETQ. V was cut by 4 bases and J by 1 base, with 8 bases left in between. CDR3 size: 13 residues. CDR3 sequence reads: CASSVQGNTEAFF. CDR3 sequence (DNA): TGCGCCAGCAGCGTTCAGGGGAACACTGAAGCTTTCTTT.

The chain couples TRBV19 to TRBJ2-1, with D possibly matching TRBD1 (6 bases). Germline CDR1 is LNHDA and CDR2 is SQIVND (reference sequence). The CDR3 extends over 15 amino acids. Trimming shortened V by 7 bases and J by 4 bases, and 17 bases separated the two germline ends. The CDR3 sequence is CASTLQGTQYNEQFF. The CDR3 coding sequence is TGTGCCAGTACCCTACAGGGTACTCAATACAATGAGCAGTTCTTC.

The chain uses TRBV6-5 and TRBJ1-2, with a tentative D call TRBD1 (6 bases). V lost 2 bases to trimming and J lost 4 bases, with 11 bases between them. From germline, CDR1 is MNHEY and CDR2 SVGAGI. This CDR3 comprises 14 residues. The CDR3 region is CASSYSRGRYGYTF. The CDR3 DNA reads TGTGCCAGCAGTTACAGCAGGGGCCGCTATGGCTACACCTTC.